By proportion, the clone carrying this T cell receptor beta chain is medium-sized. This beta chain came through as a stray read in a library set up for alpha chains, and its size says little. Each TCR cDNA molecule carried a unique molecular identifier. TCRdb independently ran MiXCR on the 5' RACE reads; one entry per CDR3 protein. This sample has under 10,000 distinct CDR3 sequences, with roughly 3.9% found just once. These data belong to a study of spatial heterogeneity in lung cancer. Study at large: Certain blood samples were drawn at disease recurrence; the median time to first recurrence was 300 to 400 days. Unique TCR and UMI combinations averaged more than ten appearances each in raw reads.

As to time point: blood taken at disease recurrence. Sequencing of whole RNA from tumor, nontumor lung or frozen PBMC involved no sorting. The receptor was isolated from a female donor with early-stage non-small cell lung cancer. The source material was PBMCs, sampled at recurrence.

CDR3 residues: CASSPPGRSLYEQYF. CDR3 sequence (DNA): TGTGCCAGCAGCCCTCCGGGACGTTCCCTCTACGAGCAGTACTTC. This rearrangement joins TRBV11-2 to TRBJ2-7; D possibly uses TRBD1 or TRBD2 (5 bases each). V was pared by 5 bases and J by 3 bases, with 17 bases between. CDR3 size: 15 residues. In germline, CDR1 is SGHAT, CDR2 FQNNGV.